This T cell receptor beta chain was retrieved from a study of CD8 T cells in ankylosing spondylitis. This clonotype came up many times. Its antigen remains unidentified. Notes on the study in general: Earlier studies detected some motif variants in reactive arthritis synovial fluid and blood.

The CDR3 consists of 13 residues. Trimming pared 6 bases from V and 0 bases from J, leaving 9 bases between. Scientists made TCR beta libraries using quantitative 5'-RACE with molecular barcodes. TCRdb re-called the 5' RACE reads through MiXCR, storing one row per CDR3 protein. Counted here are approximately 350,000 distinct CDR3 sequences, roughly 20% occurring once; the ten biggest clones make up roughly 14%. The specimen sequenced was blood, either unsorted or a sorted T cell fraction (not recorded which). The chain couples TRBV12-3 or TRBV12-4 to TRBJ2-7, with no clear D. This sequence originates from a male donor with ankylosing spondylitis or in good health (not recorded which). CDR3: CASSWASSYEQYF. CDR3 in DNA: TGTGCCAGCAGCTGGGCCTCCTCCTACGAGCAGTACTTC.